Listed below are T cell receptor beta chains from one sample, sequenced in a study of T cell repertoires in cytomegalovirus infection. One entry per CDR3 protein results from TCRdb running MiXCR on the reads. The data contain approximately 150,000 distinct CDR3 sequences, about a fifth of them seen just once; the ten biggest clones take up about 25%. For these TCRs, the target antigens are not known. The sequencing here drew on CD8+ T cells from cultured PBMCs, taken from culture after CMV antigen stimulation. The receptors were gathered from a human donor in good health (CMV status not recorded). Some clones in this sample may be carry-over from other donors' samples. The CDR3 runs from the conserved cysteine through the conserved F or W.

length	J	V	CDR3
14	TRBJ2-7	TRBV4-3	CASSQDGELSEQYF
13	TRBJ2-1	TRBV7-2	CASSLRTHNEQFF
14	TRBJ1-1	TRBV19	CASSPRVANTEAFF
13	TRBJ2-7	TRBV4-1	CASSPWDRDEQYF
15	TRBJ1-1	TRBV5-5	CASSLGDRGGTEAFF
15	TRBJ1-1	TRBV12-3/TRBV12-4	CASSLDQELNTEAFF
11	TRBJ2-1	TRBV7-2	CASSRPGPPVF
13	TRBJ2-7	TRBV7-2	CASTPGGLGEQYF
18	TRBJ2-7	TRBV7-8	CASSSGLAGAVSSYEQYF
16	TRBJ1-4	TRBV7-2	CASSLEGDRYNEKLFF
13	TRBJ1-2	TRBV4-2	CASSQEVGDGYTF
15	TRBJ2-7	TRBV7-2	CASSTTGGSSYEQYF
16	TRBJ2-1	TRBV15	CATSREGESTYNEQFF
16	TRBJ2-7	TRBV7-6	CASSGLAGASTYEQYF
20	TRBJ2-1	TRBV4-3	CASSQEPGLLSVLSYNEQFF
16	TRBJ2-7	TRBV7-9	CASSLASGGPGGEQYF
12	TRBJ1-1	TRBV7-9	CASSLPDRVAFF
16	TRBJ2-3	TRBV7-8	CASSLPGRLGTDTQYF
15	TRBJ2-1	TRBV5-1	CASSFLADPADEQFF
15	TRBJ1-4	TRBV27	CASSSRTGTNEKLFF
15	TRBJ2-2	TRBV7-8	CASSFPREQSGELFF
13	TRBJ2-1	TRBV11-1	CASSGGRVNEQFF
13	TRBJ1-2	TRBV7-2	CASSLGLYYGYTF
18	TRBJ1-5	TRBV27	CASRRTQGWGGSNQPQHF
10	TRBJ1-1	TRBV12-3/TRBV12-4	CASSSREAFF
10	TRBJ1-6	TRBV6-6	CASRGSPLHF
16	TRBJ1-1	TRBV7-2	CASSPLFGQSNTEAFF
18	TRBJ1-2	TRBV28	CASSSWGQGEEISYGYTF
15	TRBJ1-1	TRBV27	CASSLSGAGNTEAFF
13	TRBJ2-7	TRBV4-1	CASAIGGNYEQYF
12	TRBJ2-7	TRBV10-3	CAISVGGSEQYF
15	TRBJ2-7	TRBV7-2	CASSLLPQGGHEQYF
16	TRBJ2-4	TRBV19	CASSTLPGQGINIQYF
16	TRBJ2-4	TRBV11-1	CASSSRMGRAKNIQYF
16	TRBJ2-1	TRBV7-2	CASSSSISGDYNEQFF
15	TRBJ1-1	TRBV10-3	CAISGIQGARTEAFF
17	TRBJ1-1	TRBV11-2	CASSHFPIIRTNTEAFF
13	TRBJ1-2	TRBV5-4	CASSLQGASGYTF
11	TRBJ2-1	TRBV24-1	CATSDGNEQFF
10	TRBJ1-1	TRBV20-1	CSASGGQAFF
13	TRBJ2-1	TRBV29-1	CSALGGVSNEQFF
14	TRBJ2-7	TRBV7-9	CASSLRGRVDEQYF
14	TRBJ2-3	TRBV11-2	CASSPSGTFYTQYF
16	TRBJ1-2	TRBV7-2	CASSLARASSRYGYTF
14	TRBJ2-7	TRBV15	CATSGGTEPYEQYF
17	TRBJ1-2	TRBV4-2	CASSQGTLGQGAYGYTF
15	TRBJ2-1	TRBV7-8	CASSLRLAGGNEQFF
15	TRBJ2-5	TRBV9	CASSVEGVIQETQYF
15	TRBJ2-3	TRBV7-9	CASSLASGSTDTQYF
16	TRBJ1-2	TRBV9	CASSLDGDRGIYGYTF